The 30 T cell receptor beta chains reported below all come from one sample, sequenced in a study of T-cell reconstitution after alpha-beta-depleted transplantation in children. Preparation of the TCRbeta library involved a method that used unique molecular identifiers. TCRdb re-called the PCR reads with MiXCR, one entry per CDR3 protein. The sample holds about 140,000 distinct CDR3 sequences, roughly 8.8% seen once. Sequenced material: PBMCs, mostly from graft donor cells, taken 180 days after TCRalphabeta/CD19-depleted stem cell transplant. Source of these receptors: a female patient aged 2-10 years who had a stem cell transplant for congenital amegakaryocytic thrombocytopenia, so the T cells may come from the graft donor.

This clonotype has just a few counts. The chain employs TRBV5-1 and TRBJ1-1; TRBD1 matches 9 bases. From germline, CDR1 is SGHRS and CDR2 YFSETQ. The ends lost 4 bases at V and 4 bases at J; junction bases unmatched: 5. This CDR3 contains 14 residues. Written as DNA, the CDR3 is TGCGCCAGCAGCGGGATGACAGGGGGCACTGAAGCTTTCTTT. This sequence encodes CASSGMTGGTEAFF.

This clonotype was detected ten times or more. The V and J genes are TRBV20-1 and TRBJ1-5; 9 bases map to TRBD1. Germline-derived CDR1 and CDR2 are DFQATT and SNEGSKA (reference sequence). The V gene end was trimmed by 8 bases and the J gene end by 5 bases; junction bases not matched to a gene: 4. The CDR3 consists of 12 residues. The CDR3 region is CSSGTGHQPQHF. The CDR3 bases are TGCAGTTCCGGGACAGGGCATCAGCCCCAGCATTTT.

V and J are TRBV7-2 and TRBJ2-2, with D maybe TRBD1 (6 bases). Trimming took 3 bases from V and 3 from J, leaving 11 bases between them. There are 15 residues in the CDR3. Germline CDR1 and CDR2: SGHTA and FQGNSA. Here the CDR3 DNA reads TGTGCCAGCAGCTTCCAGGGGTGGGACACCGGGGAGCTGTTTTTT. Its translation: CASSFQGWDTGELFF. The full variable domain, in which reference TRBV7-2 and TRBJ2-2 provide the parts outside the CDR3, is GAGVSQSPSNKVTEKGKDVELRCDPISGHTALYWYRQSLGQGLEFLIYFQGNSAPDKSGLPSDRFSAERTGGSVSTLTIQRTQQEDSAVYLCASSFQGWDTGELFFGEGSRLTVL.

Comment on this clonotype: A single base separates this from a much larger clone, so it may be a read error. The rearrangement links TRBV13 to TRBJ2-3; TRBD2 is a possible D gene (5 bases). This CDR3 has 12 residues. CDR1 is PRHDT, CDR2 FYEKMQ, per germline (reference sequence). V dropped 8 bases and J dropped 6 bases, with 12 bases sitting between them. The CDR3 region has the DNA TGTGCCAGCCGCCGACCGGGGGATACGCAGTATTTT. Residues: CASRRPGDTQYF.

This clonotype was seen ten or more times. V usage is TRBV5-8 and J usage is TRBJ2-5; D might be TRBD1 or TRBD2, each matching 5 bases. Germline CDR1 and CDR2: SGHTS and YDEGEE. The CDR3 consists of 13 residues. V lost 6 bases and J lost 5, with 14 bases in between. CDR3 nucleotides: TGTGCCAGCACCTATAGGGGAGATGAGACCCAGTACTTC. Translating it yields CASTYRGDETQYF. Combining the CDR3 with reference TRBV5-8 and TRBJ2-5 gives the whole variable domain EAGVTQSPTHLIKTRGQQATLRCSPISGHTSVYWYQQALGLGLQFLLWYDEGEERNRGNFPPRFSGRQFPNYSSELNVNALELEDSALYLCASTYRGDETQYFGPGTRLLVL.

This clonotype showed up just once. This sequence may be a read error, since a much larger clone differs from it by one base. The chain couples TRBV5-1 to TRBJ2-1; 11 bases map to TRBD2. CDR3 length: 16 residues. Germline assignment: CDR1 SGHRS and CDR2 YFSETQ. The CDR3 bases are TGCGCCAGCAGCGTGGTTGTTAGCGGGAGGGGCAATGCGCAGTTCTTC. Protein product: CASSVVVSGRGNAQFF.

This clonotype came up many times. The chain recombines TRBV7-6 with TRBJ2-2; 9 positions agree with TRBD2. V gave up 3 bases and J gave up 2 bases; unmatched junction bases: 13. From germline, CDR1 is SGHVS and CDR2 FNYEAQ. This CDR3 region has 19 residues. As DNA, the CDR3 is TGTGCCAGCAGCTTCCTCCCGGGACTAGCTATTTCTAACACCGGGGAGCTGTTTTTT. Translation gives CASSFLPGLAISNTGELFF.

This clonotype has a handful of counts. This chain joins TRBV27 and TRBJ2-3, with 8 nucleotides matching TRBD1. Per the germline V gene, CDR1 is MNHEY and CDR2 is SMNVEV (reference sequence). The CDR3 consists of 13 residues. After removal of 10 bases from V and 2 bases from J, the junction contained 5 bases not matched to a gene. The DNA for the CDR3 is TGTGCCATTATGGACAGGGCCACAGATACGCAGTATTTT. Amino acid sequence: CAIMDRATDTQYF.

This clonotype showed up many times. This chain links TRBV11-1 with TRBJ2-1; D may be TRBD1 or TRBD2 (5 bases each). This CDR3 is built from 17 residues. Trimming took 1 base from V and 4 from J, leaving 17 bases between them. CDR1 is SGHAT, CDR2 FQDESV, per germline (reference sequence). In nucleotides, the CDR3 is TGTGCCAGCAGCTTAGGGACCGGGACGGCAGATTACAATGAGCAGTTCTTC. Translating it yields CASSLGTGTADYNEQFF.

In its sample, this clonotype was seen many times. The gene calls are TRBV7-2 and TRBJ2-7; D is unresolved. The CDR3 spans 15 residues. The V and J ends lost 0 bases and 3 bases respectively, with 12 bases between them. Germline V gene sequence: CDR1 SGHTA, CDR2 FQGNSA. CDR3 sequence: CASSLALATVYEQYF. The CDR3 coding sequence is TGTGCCAGCAGCTTAGCCCTCGCCACTGTCTACGAGCAGTACTTC. Full variable domain (outside the CDR3, taken from reference TRBV7-2 and TRBJ2-7): GAGVSQSPSNKVTEKGKDVELRCDPISGHTALYWYRQSLGQGLEFLIYFQGNSAPDKSGLPSDRFSAERTGGSVSTLTIQRTQQEDSAVYLCASSLALATVYEQYFGPGTRLTVT.

This clonotype was observed many times. The chain couples TRBV2 to TRBJ1-1; D may be TRBD1 (5 bases). Between the trimmed V and J ends, which lost 8 bases and 0 bases, there was a span of 13 bases. CDR1 is SNHLY and CDR2 is FYNNEI in the germline V gene. The CDR3 has 14 amino acids. CDR3 sequence: CASHKGPMNTEAFF. The CDR3 coding sequence is TGTGCCAGCCACAAGGGGCCAATGAACACTGAAGCTTTCTTT. The complete variable domain, with remaining parts taken from reference TRBV2 and TRBJ1-1, reads EPEVTQTPSHQVTQMGQEVILRCVPISNHLYFYWYRQILGQKVEFLVSFYNNEISEKSEIFDDQFSVERPDGSNFTLKIRSTKLEDSAMYFCASHKGPMNTEAFFGQGTRLTVV.

As concerns this clonotype: A single base separates this from a much larger clone, so it may be a read error. CDR3 sequence reads: CSARDLPNTQAFF. CDR3 in DNA: TGCAGTGCTAGAGATCTCCCGAACACTCAAGCTTTCTTT. The chain employs TRBV20-1 and TRBJ1-1; D unresolved. This CDR3 region has 13 residues. Germline V gives CDR1 DFQATT, CDR2 SNEGSKA (reference sequence).

Many counts were recorded for this clonotype. V gene TRBV28 combines with J gene TRBJ2-7, with 12 bases fitting TRBD1. The ends lost 5 bases at V and 7 bases at J; junction bases unmatched: 9. The CDR3 length is 15 residues. Germline V gene sequence: CDR1 MDHEN, CDR2 SYDVKM. The CDR3 loop is CASSPRGQGAREQYF. CDR3 coding DNA: TGTGCCAGCAGTCCCCGGGGACAGGGGGCGCGGGAGCAGTACTTC.

Many counts were recorded for this clonotype. The V gene is TRBV5-4, the J gene TRBJ2-2; the match to TRBD1 covers 10 bases. Unmatched junction bases numbered 5, after V lost 0 bases and J lost 3 bases. This CDR3 region has 17 residues. Germline V gene data show CDR1 as SGHNT and CDR2 as YYREEE (reference sequence). CDR3 bases: TGTGCCAGCAGCTTGGGGGGACAGGGGATCGACACCGGGGAGCTGTTTTTT. It codes for CASSLGGQGIDTGELFF.

The rearrangement joins TRBV20-1 to TRBJ1-2; 7 bases align to TRBD1. Germline V gene lookup returns CDR1 DFQATT and CDR2 SNEGSKA (reference sequence). The V segment lost 0 bases and the J segment 3 bases; nucleotides outside the gene matches: 4. The CDR3 sequence is 14 residues long. CDR3 region: CSARERDSYYGYTF. CDR3 bases: TGCAGTGCTAGAGAGCGGGACAGTTACTATGGCTACACCTTC.

This clonotype showed up just a few times. The rearrangement links TRBV11-2 to TRBJ1-1; D remains ambiguous. The CDR3 runs to 14 residues. The ends were cut back, 1 base at V and 11 bases at J, with 17 bases in the middle. Germline values: CDR1 SGHAT, CDR2 FQNNGV. CDR3 region: CASSLGTGPRVAFF. The DNA of the CDR3 is TGTGCCAGCAGCTTAGGGACCGGGCCGCGGGTGGCTTTCTTT.

At least ten counts were recorded for this clonotype. The V gene is TRBV3-1, the J gene TRBJ1-2, with a tentative D call TRBD1 (5 bases). The CDR3 is 14 residues long. Trimming pared 5 bases from V and 5 bases from J, leaving 15 bases between. CDR1 and CDR2 (germline): LGHDT, YNNKEL (reference sequence). The CDR3 sequence: CASSYWGTEYGYTF. DNA of the CDR3: TGTGCCAGCAGCTATTGGGGGACCGAGTATGGCTACACCTTC. Looking up the rest from reference TRBV3-1 and TRBJ1-2 gives the full variable domain: DTAVSQTPKYLVTQMGNDKSIKCEQNLGHDTMYWYKQDSKKFLKIMFSYNNKELIINETVPNRFSPKSPDKAHLNLHINSLELGDSAVYFCASSYWGTEYGYTFGSGTRLTVV.

This clonotype showed up many times. The chain joins TRBV6-1 to TRBJ1-4, with D tentatively TRBD1 (6 bases). The CDR3 has 14 amino acids. Germline V gene data show CDR1 as MNHNS and CDR2 as SASEGT. Trimming took 5 bases from V and 7 from J, leaving 14 bases between them. CDR3 coding DNA: TGTGCCAGCAGTCAACAGGGCGAACGTGAAAAACTGTTTTTT. It codes for CASSQQGEREKLFF.

This sequence joins TRBV30 and TRBJ1-5; D ambiguous. Germline-derived CDR1 and CDR2 are GTSNPN and SVGIG (reference sequence). This CDR3 spans 13 amino acids. V lost 1 base, J lost 1 base, and 5 bases lay in between. The CDR3 bases are TGTGCCTGGAGTGCGGACAGCAATCAGCCCCAGCATTTT. Protein: CAWSADSNQPQHF.

At least ten counts were recorded for this clonotype. This chain joins TRBV28 and TRBJ2-1; 9 nucleotides agree with TRBD1. CDR1 and CDR2 from the germline V gene are MDHEN and SYDVKM. The CDR3 length is 12 residues. Germline trimming cut 2 bases from V and 15 bases from J; bases unmatched to any gene: 5. The CDR3: CASSLRDRVGFF. The CDR3 DNA reads as TGTGCCAGCAGTTTAAGGGACAGGGTAGGGTTCTTC. Full variable domain (remainder filled in from reference TRBV28 and TRBJ2-1): DVKVTQSSRYLVKRTGEKVFLECVQDMDHENMFWYRQDPGLGLRLIYFSYDVKMKEKGDIPEGYSVSREKKERFSLILESASTNQTSMYLCASSLRDRVGFFGPGTRLTVL.

This clonotype was counted between two and nine times. The genes are TRBV20-1 and TRBJ2-7, with D tentatively TRBD1 or TRBD2 (5 bases each). The CDR3 has 14 residues. CDR1 is DFQATT and CDR2 is SNEGSKA in the germline V gene (reference sequence). The germline V and J ends were trimmed by 6 bases and 1 base, with 16 bases remaining between them. The CDR3 loop is CSALEGKGSYEQYF. The CDR3 nucleotides read TGCAGTGCCCTAGAGGGGAAGGGGTCCTACGAGCAGTACTTC.

In this sample, this clonotype turned up many times. The chain is built from TRBV5-1 and TRBJ2-7, with D perhaps assigned TRBD1 or TRBD2 (6 bases each). Germline V gene sequence: CDR1 SGHRS, CDR2 YFSETQ. The ends were cut back, 1 base at V and 3 bases at J, with 14 bases in the middle. The CDR3 is made up of 15 amino acids. DNA of the CDR3: TGCGCCAGCAGCTTGAGTCAACAGGGACTCTACGAGCAGTACTTC. Translating it yields CASSLSQQGLYEQYF.

This clonotype was found many times. The chain recombines TRBV5-1 with TRBJ2-5, with no clear D. This CDR3 is 15 amino acids long. Deletions cut 1 base from V and 0 bases from J, with 10 bases between. CDR1 and CDR2 (germline): SGHRS, YFSETQ. CDR3 region: CASSLSRNDQETQYF. The CDR3 DNA follows: TGCGCCAGCAGCTTGTCGAGAAATGACCAAGAGACCCAGTACTTC. Full variable domain (remainder filled in from reference TRBV5-1 and TRBJ2-5): KAGVTQTPRYLIKTRGQQVTLSCSPISGHRSVSWYQQTPGQGLQFLFEYFSETQRNKGNFPGRFSGRQFSNSRSEMNVSTLELGDSALYLCASSLSRNDQETQYFGPGTRLLVL.

This clonotype was detected ten times or more. The rearrangement links TRBV20-1 to TRBJ2-5; possible D gene TRBD2, 6 bases. CDR3 length: 15 residues. Germline CDR1 reads DFQATT; CDR2 reads SNEGSKA (reference sequence). Trimming took off 1 base at V and 1 base at J, with 13 bases between the two ends. CDR3 protein: CSARGDAEGQETQYF. As DNA, the CDR3 is TGCAGTGCTAGAGGGGACGCGGAGGGCCAAGAGACCCAGTACTTC.

This clonotype was seen ten or more times. The rearrangement uses TRBV20-1 and TRBJ2-6; a possible D gene is TRBD2 (6 bases). The CDR3 contains 17 residues. Germline CDR1 reads DFQATT; CDR2 reads SNEGSKA (reference sequence). Trimming left V 0 bases short and J 0 bases short, with 12 bases between. The CDR3 loop reads CSARDPGAPSGANVLTF. The CDR3 DNA is TGCAGTGCTAGAGATCCGGGAGCCCCCTCTGGGGCCAACGTCCTGACTTTC.

This clonotype was found many times. The rearrangement uses TRBV5-6 and TRBJ1-4; D gene ambiguous. Germline assignment: CDR1 SGHDT and CDR2 YYEEEE. The length of the CDR3 is 14 residues. V dropped 5 bases and J dropped 5 bases, with 13 bases sitting between them. CDR3 in amino acids: CASSYKPSNEKLFF. The CDR3 DNA is TGTGCCAGCAGTTATAAGCCGTCAAATGAAAAACTGTTTTTT.

This clonotype was seen repeatedly, ten times or more. This rearrangement joins TRBV20-1 to TRBJ2-7, with D possibly TRBD2 on 6 matching bases. Germline CDR1 DFQATT, CDR2 SNEGSKA (reference sequence). The V and J ends lost 5 bases and 0 bases respectively, with 11 bases between them. The CDR3 spans 13 residues. CDR3 region: CSARDWSSYEQYF. CDR3 sequence (DNA): TGCAGTGCTCGGGACTGGAGCTCCTACGAGCAGTACTTC.

There are many counts of this clonotype. The CDR3 loop is CASSAAGTGGAFGAFF. CDR3 nucleotide sequence: TGCGCCAGCAGCGCCGCCGGGACAGGGGGCGCTTTTGGAGCTTTCTTT. The rearrangement uses TRBV5-1 and TRBJ1-1; 12 bases align to TRBD1. The V and J ends lost 4 bases and 10 bases, in that order; junction bases with no gene match: 14. This CDR3 has 16 amino acids. Germline CDR1 SGHRS, CDR2 YFSETQ. The whole variable domain, filled in from reference TRBV5-1 and TRBJ1-1, reads KAGVTQTPRYLIKTRGQQVTLSCSPISGHRSVSWYQQTPGQGLQFLFEYFSETQRNKGNFPGRFSGRQFSNSRSEMNVSTLELGDSALYLCASSAAGTGGAFGAFFGQGTRLTVV.

This clonotype was observed a few times. The chain combines TRBV5-1 with TRBJ2-1; D is unresolved. Germline loops: CDR1 SGHRS, CDR2 YFSETQ. There are 15 residues in the CDR3. V was clipped by 2 bases and J by 4 bases, with 13 bases between them. The CDR3 bases are TGCGCCAGCAGCTTTGGCCTCACCGGGTACAATGAGCAGTTCTTC. The encoded protein is CASSFGLTGYNEQFF.

The sample holds many counts of this clonotype. V usage is TRBV20-1 and J usage is TRBJ2-1; 11 bases line up with TRBD2. The V and J ends lost 4 bases and 8 bases, in that order; junction bases with no gene match: 4. The CDR3 loop spans 13 amino acids. The germline V gene encodes CDR1 DFQATT and CDR2 SNEGSKA (reference sequence). This CDR3 is CSAMLAGGDEQFF. The CDR3 nucleotides read TGCAGTGCTATGCTAGCGGGAGGTGATGAGCAGTTCTTC.